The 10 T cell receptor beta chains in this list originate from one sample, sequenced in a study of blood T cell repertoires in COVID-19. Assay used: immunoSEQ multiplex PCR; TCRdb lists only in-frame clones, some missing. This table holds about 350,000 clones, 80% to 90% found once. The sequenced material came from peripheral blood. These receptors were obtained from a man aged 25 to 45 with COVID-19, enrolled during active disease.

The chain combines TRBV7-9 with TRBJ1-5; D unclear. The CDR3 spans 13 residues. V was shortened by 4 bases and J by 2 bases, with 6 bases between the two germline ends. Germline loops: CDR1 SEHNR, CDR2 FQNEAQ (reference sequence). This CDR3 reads CASSSIGNQPQHF. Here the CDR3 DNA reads TGTGCCAGCAGCTCAATTGGCAATCAGCCCCAGCATTTT.

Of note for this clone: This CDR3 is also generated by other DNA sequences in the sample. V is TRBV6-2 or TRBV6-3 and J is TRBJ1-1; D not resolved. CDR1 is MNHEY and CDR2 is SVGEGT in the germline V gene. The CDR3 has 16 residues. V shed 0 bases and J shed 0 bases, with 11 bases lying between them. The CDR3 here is CASSYSSPRMNTEAFF. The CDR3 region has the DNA TGTGCCAGCAGTTACTCCTCTCCGAGGATGAACACTGAAGCTTTCTTT.

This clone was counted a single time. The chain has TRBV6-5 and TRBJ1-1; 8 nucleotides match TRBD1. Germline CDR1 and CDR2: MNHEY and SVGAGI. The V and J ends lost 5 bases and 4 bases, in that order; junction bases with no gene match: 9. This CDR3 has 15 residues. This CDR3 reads CASSLGRGLGTEAFF. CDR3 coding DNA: TGTGCCAGCAGTCTGGGCAGGGGGCTCGGCACTGAAGCTTTCTTT.

This chain's CDR3 is CAIRAEGAREYF. In DNA form, the CDR3 reads TGTGCCATCAGAGCTGAGGGGGCGCGGGAGTACTTC. This chain connects TRBV10-3 to TRBJ2-7, with 7 bases aligning to TRBD1. After removal of 6 bases from V and 11 bases from J, the junction contained 10 bases not matched to a gene. The germline V gene has CDR1 ENHRY and CDR2 SYGVKD. This CDR3 is built from 12 residues.

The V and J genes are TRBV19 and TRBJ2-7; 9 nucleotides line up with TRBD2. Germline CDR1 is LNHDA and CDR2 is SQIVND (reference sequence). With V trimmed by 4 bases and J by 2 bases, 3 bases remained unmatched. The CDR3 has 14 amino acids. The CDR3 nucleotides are TGTGCCAGTAGTAACGAGCGGGGGGCCTACGAGCAGTACTTC. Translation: CASSNERGAYEQYF.

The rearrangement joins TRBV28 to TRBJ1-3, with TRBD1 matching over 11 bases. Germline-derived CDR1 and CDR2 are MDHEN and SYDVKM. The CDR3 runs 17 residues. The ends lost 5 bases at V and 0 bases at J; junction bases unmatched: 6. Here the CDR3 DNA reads TGTGCCAGCAGTCCCGGGGGGACAGGGGGCTCTGGAAACACCATATATTTT. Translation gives CASSPGGTGGSGNTIYF.

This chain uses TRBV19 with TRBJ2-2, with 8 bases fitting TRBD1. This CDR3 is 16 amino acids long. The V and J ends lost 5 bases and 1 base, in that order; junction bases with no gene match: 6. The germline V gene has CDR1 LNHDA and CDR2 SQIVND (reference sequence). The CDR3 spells CASSLTGGLNTGELFF. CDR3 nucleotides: TGTGCCAGTAGTCTCACAGGGGGATTGAACACCGGGGAGCTGTTTTTT.

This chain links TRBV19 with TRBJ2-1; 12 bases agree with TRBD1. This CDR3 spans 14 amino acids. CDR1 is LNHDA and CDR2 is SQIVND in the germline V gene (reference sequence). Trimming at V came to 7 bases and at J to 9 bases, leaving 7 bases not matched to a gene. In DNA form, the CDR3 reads TGTGCCAGTACCTCCGGGACAGGGGGCTTTGAGCAGTTCTTC. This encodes CASTSGTGGFEQFF.

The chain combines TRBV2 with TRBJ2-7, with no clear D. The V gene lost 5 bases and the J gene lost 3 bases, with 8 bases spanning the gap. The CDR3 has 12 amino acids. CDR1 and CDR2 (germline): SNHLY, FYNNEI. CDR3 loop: CASSLMSYEQYF. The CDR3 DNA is TGTGCCAGCAGTCTAATGAGCTACGAGCAGTACTTC. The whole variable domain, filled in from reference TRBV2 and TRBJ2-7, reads EPEVTQTPSHQVTQMGQEVILRCVPISNHLYFYWYRQILGQKVEFLVSFYNNEISEKSEIFDDQFSVERPDGSNFTLKIRSTKLEDSAMYFCASSLMSYEQYFGPGTRLTVT.

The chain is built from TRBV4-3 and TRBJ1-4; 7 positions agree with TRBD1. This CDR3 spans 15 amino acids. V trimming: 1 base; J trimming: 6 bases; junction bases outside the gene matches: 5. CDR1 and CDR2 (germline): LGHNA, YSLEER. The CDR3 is CASSQVRGRYEKLFF. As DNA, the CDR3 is TGCGCCAGCAGCCAAGTGAGGGGGCGGTATGAAAAACTGTTTTTT.